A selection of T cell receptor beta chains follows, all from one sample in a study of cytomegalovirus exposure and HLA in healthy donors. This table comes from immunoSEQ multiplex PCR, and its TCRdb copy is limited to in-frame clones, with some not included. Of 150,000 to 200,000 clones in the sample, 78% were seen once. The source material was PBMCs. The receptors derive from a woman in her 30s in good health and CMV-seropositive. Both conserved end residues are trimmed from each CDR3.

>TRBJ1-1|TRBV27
ASSFEWAGTEAF
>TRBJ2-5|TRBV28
ASSFVRGSQETQY
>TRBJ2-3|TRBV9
ASSDDRVSDTQY
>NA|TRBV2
ASGELTSGRYEQY
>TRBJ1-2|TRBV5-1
ASSMRDSSNYGYT
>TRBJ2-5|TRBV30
AWRRGQETQY
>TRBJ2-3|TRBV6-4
ASSDGGGSTDTQY
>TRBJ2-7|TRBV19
ATQRRQGNEQY
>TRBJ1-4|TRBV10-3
AISQTGTANEKLF
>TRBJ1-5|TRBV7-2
ASSWTHSNQPQH
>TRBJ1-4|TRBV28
ASSPWDRGTTNEKLF
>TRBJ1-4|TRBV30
AWSVEEWGQEGKLF
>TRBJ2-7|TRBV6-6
ASSRPGTSGYEQY
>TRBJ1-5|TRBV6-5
ASSTDRDQPQH
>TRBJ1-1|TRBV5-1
ASSLVPSGDTEAF
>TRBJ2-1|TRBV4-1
ASSRGASRGSSYNEQF
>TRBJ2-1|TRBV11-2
ASSSPRRLKQF
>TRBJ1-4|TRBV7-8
ASSTLRGHNEKLF
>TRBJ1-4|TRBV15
ATSRAGREKLF
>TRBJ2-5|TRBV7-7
ASSSTTGGETQY
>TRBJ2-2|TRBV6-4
ASSELTSWDTGELF
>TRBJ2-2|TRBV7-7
ASSFLAGGSNTGELF
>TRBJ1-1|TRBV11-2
ASSPDRLNTEAF
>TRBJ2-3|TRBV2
ASSEDEEDTQY
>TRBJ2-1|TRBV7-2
ASSLAPSGINNEQF
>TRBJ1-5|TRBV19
ATSVRDYNQPQH
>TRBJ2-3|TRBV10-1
ASSVSGSEADTQY
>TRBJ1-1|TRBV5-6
ASSWGQYTEAF
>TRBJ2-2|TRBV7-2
ASSLTGGNTGELF
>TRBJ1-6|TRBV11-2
ASSHEASKNSPLH
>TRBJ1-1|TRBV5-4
ASSSRRRSRNTEAF
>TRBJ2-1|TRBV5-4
ASSLLAGGANEQF
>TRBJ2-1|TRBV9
ASSAGTVYNEQF
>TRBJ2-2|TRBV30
AWSTGGDTGELF
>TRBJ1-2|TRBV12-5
ASGLDAKYGYT
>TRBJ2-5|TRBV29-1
SVAQVQETQY
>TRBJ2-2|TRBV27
ASRTGLAVNTGELF
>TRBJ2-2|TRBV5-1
ASRREVEELF
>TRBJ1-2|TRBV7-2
ASSADRVPGYT
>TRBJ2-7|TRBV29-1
SVNVPYRGEQY
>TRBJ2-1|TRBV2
ASSVGRATYNEQF
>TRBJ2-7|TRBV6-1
ASSAGTSGTYEQY
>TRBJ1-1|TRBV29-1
SGGHLDTEAF
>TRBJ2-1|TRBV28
ASSPIKQGARVVEQF
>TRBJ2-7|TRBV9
ASSVNLYGGEQY
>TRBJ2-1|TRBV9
ASEPGRTSEYNEQF
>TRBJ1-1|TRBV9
ASSFTGLTEAF
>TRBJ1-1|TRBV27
ASSYQGRLAEAF
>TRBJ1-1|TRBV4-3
ASSFRTGSLGTEAF
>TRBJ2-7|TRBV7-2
ASSLAGRYEQY
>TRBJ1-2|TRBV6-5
ASSYSRRGVYGYT
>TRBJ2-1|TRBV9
ASSAALAGGRFNEQF